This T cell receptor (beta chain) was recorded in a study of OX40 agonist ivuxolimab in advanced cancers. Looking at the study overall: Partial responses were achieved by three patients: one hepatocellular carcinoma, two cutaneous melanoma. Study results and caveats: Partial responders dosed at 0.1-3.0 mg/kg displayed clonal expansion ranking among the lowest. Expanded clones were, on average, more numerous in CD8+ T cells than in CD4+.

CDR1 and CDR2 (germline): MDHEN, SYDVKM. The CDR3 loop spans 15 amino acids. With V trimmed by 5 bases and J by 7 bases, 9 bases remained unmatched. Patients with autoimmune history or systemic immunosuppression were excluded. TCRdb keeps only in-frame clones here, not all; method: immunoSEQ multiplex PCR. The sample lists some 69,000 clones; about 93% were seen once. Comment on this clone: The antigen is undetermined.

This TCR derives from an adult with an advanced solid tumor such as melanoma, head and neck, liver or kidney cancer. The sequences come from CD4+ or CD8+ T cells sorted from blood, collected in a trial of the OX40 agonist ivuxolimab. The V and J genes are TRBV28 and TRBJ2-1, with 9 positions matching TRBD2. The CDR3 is CASSGPGLAGNEQFF. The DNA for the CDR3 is TGTGCCAGCAGTGGTCCGGGACTAGCAGGGAATGAGCAGTTCTTC. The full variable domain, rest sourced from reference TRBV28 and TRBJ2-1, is DVKVTQSSRYLVKRTGEKVFLECVQDMDHENMFWYRQDPGLGLRLIYFSYDVKMKEKGDIPEGYSVSREKKERFSLILESASTNQTSMYLCASSGPGLAGNEQFFGPGTRLTVL.